This is a list of T cell receptor beta chains from one sample in a study of blood T cell repertoires in COVID-19. Produced via immunoSEQ multiplex PCR; TCRdb's table is partial and in-frame only. The sample shows around 110,000 clones, over 60% of them seen only once. The sample was peripheral blood. Receptors originate from a man between 65 and 85 years old with acute or convalescent COVID-19. Each CDR3 is given with its conserved first and last residue. The D gene is left open where the match is weak. Clone size is shown for a subset of rows, as once, few, many or a class of expanded clone.

j_call: TRBJ2-4
v_call: TRBV4-1
d_call: .
clone_size: .
cdr3_aa: CASSPPQRTVVEGKNIQYF
cdr3_nt: TGCGCCAGCAGCCCCCCACAGAGGACTGTAGTAGAGGGCAAAAACATTCAGTACTTC

j_call: TRBJ1-2
v_call: TRBV11-2
d_call: TRBD1
clone_size: .
cdr3_aa: CASGQGVSSYTF
cdr3_nt: TGTGCCTCCGGACAGGGAGTGAGTAGCTACACCTTC

j_call: TRBJ1-1
v_call: TRBV7-8
d_call: .
clone_size: .
cdr3_aa: CASSPGVVDAFF
cdr3_nt: TGTGCCAGCAGCCCAGGGGTCGTTGACGCTTTCTTT

j_call: TRBJ2-3
v_call: TRBV5-6
d_call: .
clone_size: .
cdr3_aa: CASSLGVMTADTQYF
cdr3_nt: TGTGCCAGCAGCTTGGGGGTCATGACAGCAGATACGCAGTATTTT

j_call: TRBJ1-1
v_call: TRBV19
d_call: .
clone_size: .
cdr3_aa: CASSIDGWTEAFF
cdr3_nt: TGTGCCAGTAGTATAGACGGGTGGACTGAAGCTTTCTTT

j_call: TRBJ1-2
v_call: TRBV2
d_call: .
clone_size: .
cdr3_aa: CASSVWGDYGYTF
cdr3_nt: TGTGCCAGCAGTGTTTGGGGGGACTATGGCTACACCTTC

j_call: TRBJ1-4
v_call: TRBV7-2
d_call: .
clone_size: .
cdr3_aa: CASSPRGDEKLFF
cdr3_nt: TGTGCCAGCAGCCCCCGGGGTGATGAAAAACTGTTTTTT

j_call: TRBJ1-6
v_call: TRBV10-2
d_call: .
clone_size: .
cdr3_aa: CASSESGGNSPLHF
cdr3_nt: TGCGCCAGCAGTGAGTCGGGCGGGAATTCACCCCTCCACTTT

j_call: TRBJ2-3
v_call: TRBV11-3
d_call: TRBD1
clone_size: .
cdr3_aa: CASSLNGQGGGTDTQYF
cdr3_nt: TGTGCCAGCAGCTTAAACGGACAGGGCGGGGGCACAGATACGCAGTATTTT

j_call: TRBJ1-6
v_call: TRBV2
d_call: TRBD1
clone_size: .
cdr3_aa: CASVKDRGIYNSPLHF
cdr3_nt: TGTGCCAGCGTTAAGGACAGGGGGATCTACAATTCACCCCTCCACTTT

j_call: TRBJ1-1
v_call: TRBV6-5
d_call: .
clone_size: few
cdr3_aa: CASSTGLPDTEAFF
cdr3_nt: TGTGCCAGCAGTACGGGACTCCCGGACACTGAAGCTTTCTTT

j_call: TRBJ2-7
v_call: TRBV9
d_call: .
clone_size: few
cdr3_aa: CASSVNELAYEQYF
cdr3_nt: TGTGCCAGCAGCGTAAACGAACTAGCCTACGAGCAGTACTTC

j_call: TRBJ1-5
v_call: TRBV12-3/TRBV12-4
d_call: .
clone_size: .
cdr3_aa: CASRRGNQPQHF
cdr3_nt: TGTGCCAGCAGGCGGGGGAATCAGCCCCAGCATTTT